This TCR beta chain originates from a study of tumor T cells in aggressive B-cell lymphoma (dated by TCRdb to the late 2010s). Reading the germline V gene (reference sequence) gives CDR1 MNHEY and CDR2 SMNVEV. The CDR3 measures 14 amino acids from cysteine to phenylalanine. The CDR3 DNA has 42 bases and is translated from base 1. V lost 3 bases and J lost 11 bases, and the count of bases not matched to a germline gene is 10. Library preparation employed the immunoSEQ multiplex PCR assay. The source is immuneACCESS, and TCRdb retained only in-frame sequences with V and J called. Part of the clones is not carried over; for the studies checked, unresolved V genes explain less than half of this, and the remainder is unexplained. The sample table shows 2,500 to 3,000 clones, and around 93% are seen once. About 5% of the sample comes from the top ten. Concerning this clone itself: What this receptor recognizes is not known. No clone much larger than this one lies a single base away; base qualities are absent.

The sequence was obtained from an adult with diffuse large B cell lymphoma. The specimen was tumor tissue. Recombination joined TRBV27 with TRBJ1-2; 9 junctional bases match TRBD1. For the CDR3, the sequence is CASSFGARDRVYTF. At the DNA level, the sequence is TGTGCCAGCAGTTTTGGCGCCAGGGACAGGGTGTACACCTTC.